This entry lists 20 T cell receptor beta chains sequenced from one sample in a study of T cells in Graves' hyperthyroidism and ophthalmopathy. RNA transcripts were the template for amplifying TCR beta CDR3 regions. The primer set for the first-round RT-PCR of the TCR CDR3 was HTBI. TCRdb used MiXCR to reprocess the multiplex PCR reads, holding one entry per CDR3 protein. The top ten hold 16% of the sample, which has 730,000 or so distinct CDR3 sequences, under 20% seen once. The sequenced sample consisted of blood. The receptor set was obtained from a woman between 45 and 60 years old with Graves' hyperthyroidism that later progressed to Graves' ophthalmopathy.

This clonotype was counted ten times or more. The chain links TRBV11-2 to TRBJ2-5; possible D gene TRBD1, 6 bases. The CDR3 has 15 residues. Deletions cut 1 base from V and 2 bases from J, with 11 bases between. The germline CDR1 and CDR2 sequences are SGHAT and FQNNGV. In DNA form, the CDR3 reads TGTGCCAGCAGCTTAGGGGGGACATTACAAGAGACCCAGTACTTC. It codes for CASSLGGTLQETQYF.

The rearrangement links TRBV2 to TRBJ2-7; 7 nucleotides align to TRBD1. The trim removed 5 bases at V and 4 bases at J, leaving 14 bases unmatched. The CDR3 is 16 amino acids. The germline V gene has CDR1 SNHLY and CDR2 FYNNEI. The CDR3 sequence: CASSPIQATGVYEQYF. As DNA, the CDR3 is TGTGCCAGCAGTCCCATCCAAGCCACAGGGGTTTACGAGCAGTACTTC.

The chain combines TRBV12-3 or TRBV12-4 with TRBJ2-1; 9 bases align to TRBD2. V lost 7 bases, J lost 4 bases, and 8 bases stayed unmatched. This CDR3 region has 15 residues. CDR3 sequence (DNA): TGTGCCAGCACTGAGGCCCTAGCGGGGTACAATGAGCAGTTCTTC. Translated: CASTEALAGYNEQFF.

This clonotype was detected a few times. This sequence joins TRBV5-1 and TRBJ2-3; 9 positions match TRBD1. The V and J ends lost 0 bases and 5 bases, in that order; junction bases with no gene match: 13. This CDR3 has 18 residues. Germline loops: CDR1 SGHRS, CDR2 YFSETQ. The CDR3 here is CASSLGVVLQGARDTQYF. In DNA form, the CDR3 reads TGCGCCAGCAGCTTGGGTGTCGTCCTACAGGGGGCGCGAGATACGCAGTATTTT.

The V and J genes are TRBV5-1 and TRBJ1-1, with TRBD1 matching over 8 bases. The CDR3 extends over 13 amino acids. V shed 0 bases and J 8 bases; nucleotides not matched to a gene: 3. Germline assignment: CDR1 SGHRS and CDR2 YFSETQ. The chain's CDR3 is CASSLEWTGEAFF. The DNA for the CDR3 is TGCGCCAGCAGCTTGGAGTGGACAGGGGAAGCTTTCTTT.

This rearrangement joins TRBV7-6 to TRBJ1-4, with a weak D call TRBD1 (6 bases). V gave up 3 bases and J gave up 7 bases, with 12 bases separating them. The CDR3 loop spans 14 amino acids. Germline V gene lookup returns CDR1 SGHVS and CDR2 FNYEAQ. The CDR3 nucleotides are TGTGCCAGCAGCTTGATAGGGGGAATTGAAAAACTGTTTTTT. Its protein is CASSLIGGIEKLFF.

In the case of this clonotype: Being one base from a much bigger clone, this may be a read error. Because the CDR3 is missing its conserved closing phenylalanine or tryptophan, this is likely a read error. The chain joins TRBV7-9 to TRBJ1-1; D gene unclear. The CDR3 covers 13 residues. Trimming took 2 bases from V and 3 from J, leaving 7 bases between them. Germline CDR1 reads SEHNR; CDR2 reads FQNEAQ (reference sequence). In nucleotides, the CDR3 is TGTGCCAGCAGCTTATTGCTGGACACTGAAGCTTTCCTT. Its protein product is CASSLLLDTEAFL.

This clonotype was recorded many times. The genes are TRBV7-3 and TRBJ2-3, with TRBD2 identical over 8 bases. With V trimmed by 2 bases and J by 8 bases, 9 bases remained unmatched. This CDR3 comprises 15 residues. Per the germline V gene, CDR1 is SGHTA and CDR2 is FQGTGA. As DNA, the CDR3 is TGTGCCAGCAGCTTATCCCACTCGACTAGCGCTACGCAGTATTTT. Its translation is CASSLSHSTSATQYF.

This clonotype was seen a few times. The V and J genes are TRBV6-5 and TRBJ2-7; 11 bases are a match to TRBD2. Trimming removed 2 bases from V and 5 bases from J; junction bases left unmatched: 2. This CDR3 comprises 14 residues. Looked up from germline, CDR1 is MNHEY and CDR2 is SVGAGI. CDR3: CASSYLAGGHEQYF. CDR3 DNA sequence: TGTGCCAGCAGTTACCTAGCGGGGGGTCACGAGCAGTACTTC.

This clonotype was found a few times. In DNA, the CDR3 is TGTGCCAGCAGCTCGGGTGACAGGGGAAACACTGAACCCCTCCACTTT. It translates to CASSSGDRGNTEPLHF. V and J are TRBV7-9 and TRBJ1-6; 8 bases align to TRBD1. Germline V gene lookup returns CDR1 SEHNR and CDR2 FQNEAQ (reference sequence). The CDR3 runs to 16 residues. Trimming removed 4 bases from V and 12 bases from J; junction bases left unmatched: 14.

The chain uses TRBV5-5 and TRBJ2-1; D unclear. The CDR3 spans 14 residues. Germline-derived CDR1 and CDR2 are SGHKS and YYEKEE (reference sequence). Trimming took off 0 bases at V and 3 bases at J, with 7 bases between the two ends. The CDR3 spells CASSLADDYNEQFF. The CDR3 DNA is TGTGCCAGCAGCTTGGCGGACGACTACAATGAGCAGTTCTTC.

The chain uses TRBV6-2 or TRBV6-3 and TRBJ1-6; TRBD1 is a possible D gene (6 bases). CDR3 length: 15 residues. The V end lost 8 bases, the J end lost 3 bases, and 14 bases lay between the germline ends. CDR1 is MNHEY, CDR2 SVGEGT, per germline. The CDR3 region is CASSGRGHYNSPLHF. The CDR3 nucleotides read TGTGCCAGCTCAGGTCGGGGACACTATAATTCACCCCTCCACTTT.

The chain is built from TRBV11-2 and TRBJ1-1; D uncertain. The CDR3 runs to 13 residues. V was clipped by 4 bases and J by 7 bases, with 13 bases between them. CDR1 and CDR2 from the germline V gene are SGHAT and FQNNGV. Here the CDR3 reads CASSYNGAGEAFF. The CDR3, as DNA: TGTGCCAGCAGCTACAACGGAGCGGGTGAAGCTTTCTTT.

Only a few counts were recorded for this clonotype. The genes are TRBV7-9 and TRBJ1-1, with 7 bases lining up with TRBD1. Germline loops: CDR1 SEHNR, CDR2 FQNEAQ (reference sequence). The CDR3 totals 15 residues. J lost 5 bases, V lost 5 bases, and 11 bases had no gene match. Here the CDR3 DNA reads TGTGCCAGCAGCCCCTCACGAGGGGGCTTGACTGAAGCTTTCTTT. Protein sequence: CASSPSRGGLTEAFF.

Only a few counts were recorded for this clonotype. V and J are TRBV4-1 and TRBJ2-1, with D hard to call. Germline V gene lookup returns CDR1 MGHRA and CDR2 YSYEKL. The CDR3 is made up of 17 amino acids. V was cut by 2 bases and J by 7 bases, with 21 bases left in between. The CDR3 protein is CASSQWQANPRSNEQFF. The DNA of the CDR3 is TGCGCCAGCAGCCAATGGCAGGCCAACCCTCGAAGTAATGAGCAGTTCTTC.

The chain joins TRBV20-1 to TRBJ2-2; 7 positions agree with TRBD1. Germline loops: CDR1 DFQATT, CDR2 SNEGSKA (reference sequence). J gave up 0 bases and V 1 base, and 5 bases lay outside the gene matches. The CDR3 covers 16 residues. The CDR3 is CSARVGQGANTGELFF. In DNA, the CDR3 is TGCAGTGCTAGAGTTGGTCAGGGGGCGAACACCGGGGAGCTGTTTTTT.

The sample holds many counts of this clonotype. The chain carries TRBV14 and TRBJ2-1, with 8 bases identical to TRBD2. The CDR3 extends over 17 amino acids. The germline gives CDR1 SGHDN, CDR2 FVKESK. Trimming took 3 bases from V and 1 from J; bases not matched to a gene: 8. CDR3 sequence reads: CASSQGPAGGSYNEQFF. The CDR3 DNA follows: TGTGCCAGCAGCCAGGGTCCTGCGGGGGGATCCTACAATGAGCAGTTCTTC.

The chain is built from TRBV18 and TRBJ2-1; D gene uncertain. This CDR3 comprises 15 residues. V dropped 1 base and J dropped 5 bases, with 12 bases sitting between them. Germline CDR1 KGHSH, CDR2 LQKENI. CDR3 amino acids: CASSPLANVHNEQFF. The CDR3, as DNA: TGTGCCAGCTCACCACTGGCTAACGTGCACAATGAGCAGTTCTTC.

This rearrangement joins TRBV29-1 to TRBJ2-2; possibly TRBD2 for D (7 bases). V was shortened by 8 bases and J by 6 bases, with 19 bases between the two germline ends. CDR3 length equals 14 residues. The germline V gene encodes CDR1 SQVTM and CDR2 ANQGSEA. The CDR3 spells CSTDGGGVPGELFF. The CDR3 DNA follows: TGCAGCACCGATGGAGGGGGGGTACCCGGGGAGCTGTTTTTT.

Notes on this clonotype: It may be a read error: a sequence one base away is much more abundant. The chain employs TRBV11-2 and TRBJ2-1, with 10 positions matching TRBD2. The CDR3 extends over 14 amino acids. From germline, CDR1 is SGHAT and CDR2 FQNNGV. V lost 3 bases and J lost 9; bases outside the gene matches: 5. CDR3 region: CASSFSGGAGEQFF. The CDR3 DNA sequence: TGTGCCAGCAGCTTCAGCGGGGGGGCCGGTGAGCAGTTCTTC.